The 21 T cell receptor beta chains in this list originate from one sample, sequenced in a study of blood T cell repertoires in COVID-19. Sequencing was performed with immunoSEQ multiplex PCR; in TCRdb, only in-frame clones are kept and a portion is missing. The sample has roughly 180,000 clones, about 70% seen once. Sequenced: peripheral blood. The receptors derive from a woman aged 50 to 60 with active or convalescent COVID-19.

The chain combines TRBV6-6 with TRBJ1-6; 8 positions agree with TRBD1. This CDR3 is 15 amino acids long. Germline V lookup: CDR1 MNHNY, CDR2 SVGAGI (reference sequence). Trimming cost V 2 bases and J 5 bases; bases outside gene matches: 2. CDR3 sequence reads: CASSYGDRNNSPLHF. The CDR3 nucleotides read TGTGCCAGCAGTTACGGGGACAGGAATAATTCACCCCTCCACTTT.

The V gene is TRBV28, the J gene TRBJ1-2; no reliable D call. This CDR3 is built from 14 residues. Germline V CDR1 and CDR2: MDHEN, SYDVKM. Between the trimmed V and J ends, which lost 5 bases and 4 bases, there was a span of 14 bases. CDR3 residues: CASSLEAPPYGYTF. The CDR3 bases are TGTGCCAGCAGTCTGGAGGCGCCCCCCTATGGCTACACCTTC.

There are a few counts of this clone. V gene TRBV30 combines with J gene TRBJ1-3; 9 bases are a match to TRBD1. Germline CDR1 and CDR2: GTSNPN and SVGIG (reference sequence). CDR3 size: 14 residues. The V segment lost 6 bases and the J segment 4 bases; nucleotides outside the gene matches: 7. DNA for the CDR3: TGTGCCTGCGTCGGGACAGGGCGCGGAAACACCATATATTTT. Encoded protein: CACVGTGRGNTIYF.

The chain carries TRBV30 and TRBJ1-2; the D gene is possibly TRBD1 (6 bases). CDR3 length: 16 amino acids. The germline gives CDR1 GTSNPN, CDR2 SVGIG (reference sequence). V lost 0 bases, J lost 2 bases, and 16 bases lay in between. The CDR3, as DNA: TGTGCCTGGAGTGTCGGGGGGCCGGCTCCAAACTATGGCTACACCTTC. It is translated as CAWSVGGPAPNYGYTF.

This CDR3 is CASSLTPASDSNTGELFF. The CDR3 DNA is TGCGCCAGCAGCCTCACCCCGGCTAGCGACTCTAACACCGGGGAGCTGTTTTTT. V gene TRBV4-3 combines with J gene TRBJ2-2; possible D gene TRBD2, 6 bases. From germline, CDR1 is LGHNA and CDR2 YSLEER. V was cut by 4 bases and J by 2 bases, with 20 bases left in between. CDR3 length equals 18 residues.

Here the CDR3 DNA reads TGTGCCAGCAGTGAAGACAGCACCTACGAGCAGTACTTC. It translates to CASSEDSTYEQYF. This chain links TRBV6-1 with TRBJ2-7; no firm D call. CDR1 and CDR2 (germline): MNHNS, SASEGT. Trimming shortened V by 1 base and J by 2 bases, and 6 bases separated the two germline ends. The CDR3 has 13 residues.

Comments on this clone: A much larger clone lies one base from this, so it may be a read error. The chain links TRBV5-4 to TRBJ2-7; 8 bases are a match to TRBD2. The CDR3 is made up of 14 amino acids. Per germline, CDR1 SGHNT and CDR2 YYREEE (reference sequence). The CDR3 reads CASSSQRGTREQCF. Written as DNA, the CDR3 is TGTGCCAGCAGCTCCCAGCGGGGGACACGGGAGCAGTGCTTC.

The CDR3 region has the DNA TGTGCCAGCAGCGTAAACCGGGGCACAGATACGCAGTATTTT. As protein: CASSVNRGTDTQYF. This chain joins TRBV7-2 and TRBJ2-3; D not resolved. This CDR3 contains 14 residues. Trimming took 5 bases from V and 1 from J, leaving 10 bases between them. CDR1 is SGHTA and CDR2 is FQGNSA in the germline V gene. Based on the CDR3 plus reference TRBV7-2 and TRBJ2-3, the full variable domain is GAGVSQSPSNKVTEKGKDVELRCDPISGHTALYWYRQSLGQGLEFLIYFQGNSAPDKSGLPSDRFSAERTGGSVSTLTIQRTQQEDSAVYLCASSVNRGTDTQYFGPGTRLTVL.

In DNA, the CDR3 is TGTGCCAGTAGTACCGGTTGGGACAGATACTATGGCTACACCTTC. This translates into CASSTGWDRYYGYTF. The chain carries TRBV19 and TRBJ1-2; 7 bases are shared with TRBD1. CDR3 size: 15 residues. Germline assignment: CDR1 LNHDA and CDR2 SQIVND (reference sequence). V lost 4 bases, J lost 3 bases, and 8 bases stayed unmatched.

The chain has TRBV7-8 and TRBJ2-1, with 13 nucleotides matching TRBD2. The CDR3 extends over 17 amino acids. Germline CDR1 reads SGHVS; CDR2 reads FQNEAQ. Unmatched junction bases numbered 12, after V lost 5 bases and J lost 8 bases. The CDR3, as DNA: TGTGCCAGCAGCATAAAGAGCGGACTAGCGGGAGTATATGAGCAGTTCTTC. It is translated as CASSIKSGLAGVYEQFF.

The rearrangement links TRBV27 to TRBJ1-4, with 11 nucleotides matching TRBD1. This CDR3 region has 16 residues. The V gene's germline CDR1 is MNHEY and CDR2 SMNVEV (reference sequence). With V trimmed by 5 bases and J by 8 bases, 10 bases remained unmatched. In nucleotides, the CDR3 is TGTGCCAGCAGTCCCGGCCTGGACAGGGGGCTGGAAAAACTGTTTTTT. Protein sequence: CASSPGLDRGLEKLFF.

This chain links TRBV7-3 with TRBJ2-2; D gene ambiguous. The CDR3 sequence is 13 residues long. Between the trimmed V and J ends, which lost 5 bases and 8 bases, there was a span of 12 bases. The germline V gene has CDR1 SGHTA and CDR2 FQGTGA. CDR3 amino acids: CASSLFTVGELFF. CDR3 in DNA: TGTGCCAGCAGCCTATTCACAGTGGGGGAGCTGTTTTTT.

This clone was seen only once. The V call is TRBV30, the J call TRBJ1-2; D possibly corresponds to TRBD1 (6 bases). The CDR3 totals 13 residues. V was clipped by 1 base and J by 3 bases, with 9 bases between them. Germline assignment: CDR1 GTSNPN and CDR2 SVGIG (reference sequence). CDR3 in amino acids: CAWSEQGYYGYTF. For the CDR3, the DNA is TGTGCCTGGAGTGAACAGGGATACTATGGCTACACCTTC.

This sequence joins TRBV10-3 and TRBJ2-1; maybe TRBD2 (6 bases). The CDR3 loop spans 14 amino acids. Between the trimmed V and J ends, which lost 6 bases and 0 bases, there was a span of 9 bases. Germline CDR1 reads ENHRY; CDR2 reads SYGVKD. Here the CDR3 reads CAIREGLSYNEQFF. Here the CDR3 DNA reads TGTGCCATCAGGGAGGGGCTCTCCTACAATGAGCAGTTCTTC.

As concerns this clone: At one boundary the junction diverges from the germline segment, which might be a read error. The chain employs TRBV14 and TRBJ1-1, with 9 nucleotides matching TRBD1. The CDR3 has 17 residues. Germline CDR1 and CDR2: SGHDN and FVKESK. This chain's CDR3 is CANSQGVIGTGITEAFF. The CDR3 region has the DNA TGTGCCAACAGCCAAGGGGTGATCGGGACAGGGATCACTGAAGCTTTCTTT.

This clone was picked up a small number of times. J is TRBJ1-1 and V is TRBV29-1; D is unresolved. V lost 6 bases and J lost 1, with 12 bases in between. The V gene's germline CDR1 is SQVTM and CDR2 ANQGSEA. This CDR3 is built from 13 residues. CDR3 region: CSVHTSPNTEAFF. CDR3 nucleotide sequence: TGCAGCGTCCACACCAGTCCGAACACTGAAGCTTTCTTT. Supplemented by reference TRBV29-1 and TRBJ1-1, the full variable domain reads SAVISQKPSRDICQRGTSLTIQCQVDSQVTMMFWYRQQPGQSLTLIATANQGSEATYESGFVIDKFPISRPNLTFSTLTVSNMSPEDSSIYLCSVHTSPNTEAFFGQGTRLTVV.

In this sample, this clone turned up a few times. The chain has TRBV4-3 and TRBJ1-2; D might be TRBD1 (5 bases). Looked up from germline, CDR1 is LGHNA and CDR2 is YSLEER. Deletions cut 0 bases from V and 2 bases from J, with 13 bases between. The CDR3 is 16 residues long. The CDR3 protein is CASSQDATAQNYGYTF. CDR3 sequence (DNA): TGCGCCAGCAGCCAAGATGCGACAGCCCAGAACTATGGCTACACCTTC.

This clone came up a few times. This chain links TRBV6-5 with TRBJ1-2; possible D gene TRBD1, 5 bases. There are 12 residues in the CDR3. Germline V gene sequence: CDR1 MNHEY, CDR2 SVGAGI. Trimming took off 2 bases at V and 7 bases at J, with 8 bases between the two ends. Here the CDR3 DNA reads TGTGCCAGCAGTTACGCGGGGGGTGGCTACACCTTC. Translated, it gives CASSYAGGGYTF.

This clone was found once. The gene calls are TRBV4-2 and TRBJ1-1, with TRBD1 matching over 11 bases. This CDR3 contains 21 residues. Unmatched junction bases numbered 15, after V lost 0 bases and J lost 0 bases. The germline V gene encodes CDR1 LGHNA and CDR2 YNFKEQ. CDR3 sequence reads: CASSQDHPLDRGQAVNTEAFF. In DNA form, the CDR3 reads TGTGCCAGCAGCCAAGACCATCCCCTGGACAGGGGGCAAGCGGTGAACACTGAAGCTTTCTTT.

The sample holds one count of this clone. The DNA for the CDR3 is TGTGCCAGCGGCCCCCTCGGGGGGGAAGGGGACAATGAGCAGTTCTTC. Translation gives CASGPLGGEGDNEQFF. The rearrangement links TRBV3-1 (or the pseudogene TRBV3-2) to TRBJ2-1; 8 positions agree with TRBD2. The V gene's germline CDR1 is LGHDT and CDR2 YNNKEL (reference sequence). J was trimmed by 5 bases and V by 8 bases; bases with no gene match: 14. The CDR3 extends over 16 amino acids.

In the case of this clone: This specimen includes other DNA sequences encoding the same CDR3. The chain uses TRBV7-9 and TRBJ1-2; no clear D gene. This CDR3 is 11 amino acids long. Between the trimmed V and J ends, which lost 2 bases and 7 bases, there was a span of 5 bases. Germline lookup yields CDR1 SEHNR and CDR2 FQNEAQ (reference sequence). The CDR3 spells CASSLRGGYTF. CDR3 nucleotide sequence: TGTGCCAGCAGCTTAAGAGGTGGCTACACCTTC.